This entry is about one TCR beta chain. The germline CDR1 and CDR2 sequences are MNHEY and SMNVEV (reference sequence). V was pared by 5 bases and J by 4 bases, with 15 bases between. The CDR3 length is 14 residues. Per the original data handling: Estimates of nucleated cell counts were drawn from the amplification of reference gene primers. Profiled with immunoSEQ multiplex PCR; TCRdb holds only in-frame clones, not every one. D and trimming were read from the DNA, whereas the V and J calls and clone size are those reported in that table. The sample carries a few hundred thousand clones, around four fifths recorded once. The sample comes from a study of blood T cell repertoires in COVID-19. Across the whole study: Acute and convalescent COVID-19 specimens originated in the United States, Italy and Spain. T cells, B-cell-depleted T cells, or PBMCs provided the cDNA or gDNA that served as material.

The sample comprised peripheral blood. The source of this sequence is a man in his sixties who had recovered from COVID-19. The chain uses TRBV27 and TRBJ2-7, with D possibly being TRBD1 (6 bases). For the CDR3, the DNA is TGTGCCAGCAGTCCCCGGGACGGGACATACGAGCAGTACTTC. Protein product: CASSPRDGTYEQYF.